The 19 T cell receptor beta chains presented below share a single source sample, sequenced in a study of chemoradiotherapy in HPV16-positive cancers. The assay was immunoSEQ multiplex PCR, and TCRdb's table has in-frame clones only and misses some. Among about 11,000 clones listed, over 70% were seen once. Sampling was carried out from a patient who underwent chemoradiotherapy. These receptors came from a human donor with HPV-associated anogenital cancer.

CDR3 sequence: CASSLDRNTEAFF. The DNA of the CDR3 is TGTGCCAGCAGCTTAGATCGCAACACTGAAGCTTTCTTT. V usage is TRBV7-9 and J usage is TRBJ1-1, with D hard to call. CDR3 length equals 13 residues. The V gene lost 1 base and the J gene lost 2 bases, with 5 bases spanning the gap. Germline V gives CDR1 SEHNR, CDR2 FQNEAQ (reference sequence).

This rearrangement joins TRBV4-3 to TRBJ2-7, with D perhaps matching TRBD2 (6 bases). CDR3 length: 16 residues. The V and J ends lost 0 bases and 0 bases respectively, with 12 bases between them. Per germline, CDR1 LGHNA and CDR2 YSLEER. CDR3 sequence reads: CASSQDRLGSSYEQYF. For the CDR3, the DNA is TGCGCCAGCAGCCAAGATCGACTAGGTAGCTCCTACGAGCAGTACTTC.

The gene calls are TRBV5-1 and TRBJ2-4, with 10 bases that match TRBD1. The CDR3 has 18 amino acids. J lost 0 bases, V lost 2 bases, and 8 bases had no gene match. The germline V gene encodes CDR1 SGHRS and CDR2 YFSETQ. Written as DNA, the CDR3 is TGCGCCAGCAGCTTAACCGGGACAGGGGCTTTAGCCAAAAACATTCAGTACTTC. Translating gives CASSLTGTGALAKNIQYF.

This chain connects TRBV25-1 to TRBJ2-1; D gene unclear. The CDR3 runs to 11 residues. Trimming stripped 3 bases from V and 8 bases from J, with 5 bases between. Germline-derived CDR1 and CDR2 are MGHDK and SYGVNS. For the CDR3, the DNA is TGTGCCAGCAGTGAGGTCCATGAGCAGTTCTTC. Translation gives CASSEVHEQFF.

This clone turned up a few times. The V and J genes are TRBV6-1 and TRBJ2-1; D is possibly TRBD1 (5 bases). Trimming left V 1 base short and J 14 bases short, with 9 bases between. This CDR3 spans 11 amino acids. Germline CDR1 and CDR2: MNHNS and SASEGT. The CDR3 nucleotides are TGTGCCAGCAGTGAAGTGGGGCTGGAGTTCTTC. Its translation is CASSEVGLEFF.

This clone was seen once. The chain carries TRBV7-2 and TRBJ1-4; 7 bases are shared with TRBD1. The J segment lost 5 bases and the V segment lost 4 bases, leaving 7 bases of the junction unmatched. This CDR3 has 15 residues. Germline V gives CDR1 SGHTA, CDR2 FQGNSA. The CDR3 spells CASSYRGGQNEKLFF. In DNA form, the CDR3 reads TGTGCCAGCAGCTACAGGGGAGGTCAGAATGAAAAACTGTTTTTT.

The V gene is TRBV2, the J gene TRBJ1-2; 11 bases line up with TRBD1. The germline V gene encodes CDR1 SNHLY and CDR2 FYNNEI. The CDR3 has 15 residues. V was clipped by 8 bases and J by 4 bases; unmatched bases: 9. This chain's CDR3 is CASSTSGTGGYGYTF. The CDR3 nucleotides are TGTGCCAGCTCGACCTCCGGGACAGGGGGCTATGGCTACACCTTC.

The table lists this clone with a count of one. The chain recombines TRBV2 with TRBJ1-1, with a weak D call TRBD1 (6 bases). Germline values: CDR1 SNHLY, CDR2 FYNNEI. Trimming removed 6 bases at V and 3 bases at J, with 11 bases between. There are 13 residues in the CDR3. The CDR3 DNA is TGTGCCAGCAGCCCACAGGGTGACACTGAAGCTTTCTTT. Its protein product is CASSPQGDTEAFF.

V is TRBV28 and J is TRBJ1-2; TRBD1 is a possible D gene (5 bases). Per germline, CDR1 MDHEN and CDR2 SYDVKM. The V end was cut by 5 bases, the J end by 2 bases, with 15 bases between. This CDR3 region has 15 residues. CDR3 DNA: TGTGCCAGCAGTCCCACGACAGCAGGGAACTATGGCTACACCTTC. Encoded protein: CASSPTTAGNYGYTF.

The genes are TRBV29-1 and TRBJ2-7; 7 bases are a match to TRBD1. V trimming: 6 bases; J trimming: 7 bases; junction bases outside the gene matches: 18. Germline V gene sequence: CDR1 SQVTM, CDR2 ANQGSEA. The CDR3 extends over 15 amino acids. CDR3 DNA: TGCAGCGTCAAAGCACAGAAGGGGGCAAAGAGGGAGCAGTACTTC. This encodes CSVKAQKGAKREQYF.

In its sample, this clone was seen a few times. The chain combines TRBV5-4 with TRBJ2-1; D gene uncertain. Deletions cut 4 bases from V and 9 bases from J, with 11 bases between. CDR3 length: 12 residues. CDR1 SGHNT and CDR2 YYREEE come from the germline V gene (reference sequence). This CDR3 reads CASSDSVIEQFF. The CDR3 DNA follows: TGTGCCAGCAGCGATTCTGTGATTGAGCAGTTCTTC.

This clone was detected only a few times. The chain recombines TRBV5-1 with TRBJ2-1, with a possible D match to TRBD1 (5 bases). There are 12 residues in the CDR3. V was pared by 4 bases and J by 9 bases, with 11 bases between. Looked up from germline, CDR1 is SGHRS and CDR2 is YFSETQ. CDR3 sequence: CASSRAGFEQFF. The CDR3 bases are TGCGCCAGCAGCCGCGCAGGGTTTGAGCAGTTCTTC.

V usage is TRBV19 and J usage is TRBJ2-1; 7 nucleotides agree with TRBD2. Germline V CDR1 and CDR2: LNHDA, SQIVND (reference sequence). The CDR3 sequence is 16 residues long. The V segment lost 6 bases and the J segment 4 bases; nucleotides outside the gene matches: 12. The CDR3 DNA sequence: TGTGCCAGTAGCCCATCGCTAGCGGTTATTTACAATGAGCAGTTCTTC. This gives the protein CASSPSLAVIYNEQFF.

The rearrangement links TRBV21-1 to TRBJ1-5. TRBV21-1 is a pseudogene. The CDR3 is 15 residues long. The CDR3 nucleotides read TGTGCCAGCAGCCTCAACGGAATTCTTTATCAGCCCCAGCATTTT. Its protein is CASSLNGILYQPQHF.

This chain links TRBV18 with TRBJ1-1; D not resolved. Trimming cost V 4 bases and J 0 bases, with 9 bases left between them. CDR3 length: 14 residues. The V gene's germline CDR1 is KGHSH and CDR2 LQKENI. The CDR3 reads CASSREGLNTEAFF. The CDR3 bases are TGTGCCAGCTCACGGGAAGGGCTGAACACTGAAGCTTTCTTT.

The chain uses TRBV6-6 and TRBJ2-5; D gene ambiguous. The CDR3 is made up of 13 amino acids. Per germline, CDR1 MNHNY and CDR2 SVGAGI (reference sequence). Trimming took 7 bases from V and 2 from J, leaving 11 bases between them. CDR3 protein: CASTSSGQETQYF. CDR3 nucleotide sequence: TGTGCCAGCACCTCGTCAGGACAAGAGACCCAGTACTTC.

The chain carries TRBV28 and TRBJ2-3; D is unresolved. The germline V and J ends were trimmed by 3 bases and 0 bases, with 7 bases remaining between them. The CDR3 spans 14 residues. Germline V gives CDR1 MDHEN, CDR2 SYDVKM. This CDR3 reads CASSLPQSTDTQYF. The DNA for the CDR3 is TGTGCCAGCAGTTTGCCCCAGAGCACAGATACGCAGTATTTT.

The V and J genes are TRBV7-2 and TRBJ1-4, with 7 bases that match TRBD1. The ends lost 3 bases at V and 7 bases at J; junction bases unmatched: 5. This CDR3 spans 14 amino acids. Germline V gene data show CDR1 as SGHTA and CDR2 as FQGNSA. The CDR3 sequence: CASSLGTAFEKLFF. The CDR3 DNA sequence: TGTGCCAGCAGCTTGGGGACAGCGTTTGAAAAACTGTTTTTT.

This chain uses TRBV7-8 with TRBJ1-5; D uncertain. This CDR3 spans 14 amino acids. The ends were cut back, 4 bases at V and 3 bases at J, with 10 bases in the middle. CDR1 and CDR2 (germline): SGHVS, FQNEAQ. DNA for the CDR3: TGTGCCAGCAGCTCAGACTCTTTCAATCAGCCCCAGCATTTT. This sequence encodes CASSSDSFNQPQHF.